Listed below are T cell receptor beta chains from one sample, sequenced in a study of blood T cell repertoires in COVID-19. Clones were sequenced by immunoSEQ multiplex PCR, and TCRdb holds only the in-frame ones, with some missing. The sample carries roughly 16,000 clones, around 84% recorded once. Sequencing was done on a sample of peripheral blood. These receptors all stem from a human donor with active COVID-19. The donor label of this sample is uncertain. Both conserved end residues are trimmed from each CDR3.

CDR3: ATQTEFTGELF
V: TRBV10-3
J: TRBJ2-2

CDR3: ASSDNRRGVNTEAF
V: TRBV2
J: TRBJ1-1

CDR3: AIRQGGGGTEAF
V: TRBV24-1
J: TRBJ1-1

CDR3: ASSARTEGEAF
V: TRBV2
J: TRBJ1-1

CDR3: SVEAGTGVSNYGYT
V: TRBV29-1
J: TRBJ1-2

CDR3: ASSRSGEGSEF
V: TRBV7-9
J: TRBJ2-1

CDR3: ASSIRRQGRTKNIQY
V: TRBV19
J: TRBJ2-4

CDR3: ASSRSGGGKETQY
V: TRBV3-1/TRBV3-2
J: TRBJ2-5

CDR3: ASSLQIGERIEQF
V: TRBV18
J: TRBJ2-1

CDR3: ASSFQGSNTEAF
V: TRBV19
J: TRBJ1-1

CDR3: ASSHTGLPSGANVLT
V: TRBV6-2/TRBV6-3
J: TRBJ2-6

CDR3: ASSLDGNEKLF
V: TRBV7-9
J: TRBJ1-4

CDR3: ASSLGGGYNEQF
V: TRBV7-9
J: TRBJ2-1

CDR3: SMDRGTEAF
V: TRBV29-1
J: TRBJ1-1

CDR3: ASSWRVVDTQY
V: TRBV12-3/TRBV12-4
J: TRBJ2-3

CDR3: ASSERRVSGNTIY
V: TRBV6-1
J: TRBJ1-3

CDR3: ASSVLRSTDTQY
V: TRBV9
J: TRBJ2-3

CDR3: ASSSGQGTDTQY
V: TRBV5-1
J: TRBJ2-3

CDR3: ASRGLAGSTDTQY
V: TRBV6-5
J: TRBJ2-3

CDR3: ASSHSWTGYEQY
V: TRBV4-3
J: TRBJ2-7

CDR3: ASSTPSTDTQY
V: TRBV5-5
J: TRBJ2-3

CDR3: ASSDPGGANEKLF
V: TRBV6-1
J: TRBJ1-4

CDR3: ASSESQGYYTEAF
V: TRBV7-6
J: TRBJ1-1

CDR3: ASSQGLADYTDTQY
V: TRBV3-1/TRBV3-2
J: TRBJ2-3

CDR3: ASSWGQAASYEQY
V: TRBV11-2
J: TRBJ2-7

CDR3: ASSPSRLGHTEAF
V: TRBV16
J: TRBJ1-1

CDR3: ASSIGLVGFLYGYT
V: TRBV19
J: TRBJ1-2

CDR3: ASSPGQGSVEAF
V: TRBV2
J: TRBJ1-1

CDR3: ASSLYVGQGVPGTEAF
V: TRBV5-5
J: TRBJ1-1

CDR3: ASSPRQVRSSYNEQF
V: TRBV18
J: TRBJ2-1

CDR3: ASSQQRGTISGANVLT
V: TRBV9
J: TRBJ2-6

CDR3: ASSLEYYGAGYT
V: TRBV7-9
J: TRBJ1-2

CDR3: ASSAYDRGLGNTIY
V: TRBV9
J: TRBJ1-3

CDR3: ASSLIRDRGSSGANVLT
V: TRBV7-6
J: TRBJ2-6

CDR3: ASRLGLAVNTGELF
V: TRBV3-1/TRBV3-2
J: TRBJ2-2

CDR3: ASSSGAASGVSSYEQY
V: TRBV5-6
J: TRBJ2-7

CDR3: ASSLAREANYGYT
V: TRBV7-2
J: TRBJ1-2

CDR3: ASSVGQGTLSTSEQY
V: TRBV9
J: TRBJ2-7

CDR3: ASSRPGQAHYGYT
V: TRBV6-2/TRBV6-3
J: TRBJ1-2

CDR3: ASSLVPSGEYEQY
V: TRBV7-9
J: TRBJ2-7

CDR3: ASSPAENSPLH
V: TRBV9
J: TRBJ1-6

CDR3: ASSPSGGLADTQY
V: TRBV7-3
J: TRBJ2-3

CDR3: ASSAFRVTDTQY
V: TRBV2
J: TRBJ2-3

CDR3: ASSYSLGRAYEQY
V: TRBV6-5
J: TRBJ2-7

CDR3: ASSFGLAGGSDNEQF
V: TRBV7-6
J: TRBJ2-1

CDR3: ASRGQSSGNTIY
V: TRBV5-1
J: TRBJ1-3

CDR3: ASSPNRSFNTEAF
V: TRBV18
J: TRBJ1-1

CDR3: ASSLSRVFSGANVLT
V: TRBV27
J: TRBJ2-6

CDR3: ASSLGSPGTGIFYEQY
V: TRBV13
J: TRBJ2-7

CDR3: ASRFPTSGKPTDTQY
V: TRBV2
J: TRBJ2-3